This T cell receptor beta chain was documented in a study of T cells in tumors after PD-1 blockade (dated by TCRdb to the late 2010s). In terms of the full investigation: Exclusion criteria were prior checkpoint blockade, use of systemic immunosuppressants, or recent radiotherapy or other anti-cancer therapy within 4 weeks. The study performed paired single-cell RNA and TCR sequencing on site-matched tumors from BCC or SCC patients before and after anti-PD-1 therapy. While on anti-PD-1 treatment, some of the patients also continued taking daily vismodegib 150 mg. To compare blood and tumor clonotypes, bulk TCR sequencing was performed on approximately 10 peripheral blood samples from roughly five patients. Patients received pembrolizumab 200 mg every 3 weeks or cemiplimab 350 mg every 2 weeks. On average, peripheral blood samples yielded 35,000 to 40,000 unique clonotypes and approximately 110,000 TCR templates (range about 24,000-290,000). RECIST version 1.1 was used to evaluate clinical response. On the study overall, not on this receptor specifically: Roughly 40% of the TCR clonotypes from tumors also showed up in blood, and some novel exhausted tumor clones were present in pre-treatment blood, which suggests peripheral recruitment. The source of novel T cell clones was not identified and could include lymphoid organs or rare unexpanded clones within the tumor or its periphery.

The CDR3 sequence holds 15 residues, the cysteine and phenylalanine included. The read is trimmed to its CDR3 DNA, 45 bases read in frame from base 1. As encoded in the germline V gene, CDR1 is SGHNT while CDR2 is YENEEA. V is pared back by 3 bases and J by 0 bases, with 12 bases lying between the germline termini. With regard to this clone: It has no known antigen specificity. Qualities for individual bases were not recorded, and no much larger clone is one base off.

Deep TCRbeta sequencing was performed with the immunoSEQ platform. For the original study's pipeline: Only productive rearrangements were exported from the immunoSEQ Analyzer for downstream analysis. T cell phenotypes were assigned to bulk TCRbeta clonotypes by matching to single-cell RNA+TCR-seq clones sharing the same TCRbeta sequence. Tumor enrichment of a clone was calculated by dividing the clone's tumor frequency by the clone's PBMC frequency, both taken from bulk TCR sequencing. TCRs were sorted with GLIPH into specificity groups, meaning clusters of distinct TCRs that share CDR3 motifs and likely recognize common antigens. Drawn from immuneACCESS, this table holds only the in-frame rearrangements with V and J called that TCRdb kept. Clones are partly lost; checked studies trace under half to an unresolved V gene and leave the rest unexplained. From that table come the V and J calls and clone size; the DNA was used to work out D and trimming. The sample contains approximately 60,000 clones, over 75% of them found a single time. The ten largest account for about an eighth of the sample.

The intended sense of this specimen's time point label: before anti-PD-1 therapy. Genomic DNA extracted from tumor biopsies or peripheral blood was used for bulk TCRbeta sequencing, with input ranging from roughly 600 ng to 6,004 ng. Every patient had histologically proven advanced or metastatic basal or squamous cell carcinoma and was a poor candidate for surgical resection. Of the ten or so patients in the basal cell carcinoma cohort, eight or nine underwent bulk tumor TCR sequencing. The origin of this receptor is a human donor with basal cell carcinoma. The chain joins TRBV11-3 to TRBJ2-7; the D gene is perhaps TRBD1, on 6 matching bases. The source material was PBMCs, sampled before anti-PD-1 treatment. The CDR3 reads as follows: CASSFQQGSSYEQYF. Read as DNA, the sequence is TGTGCCAGCAGCTTTCAACAGGGTTCCTCCTACGAGCAGTACTTC.